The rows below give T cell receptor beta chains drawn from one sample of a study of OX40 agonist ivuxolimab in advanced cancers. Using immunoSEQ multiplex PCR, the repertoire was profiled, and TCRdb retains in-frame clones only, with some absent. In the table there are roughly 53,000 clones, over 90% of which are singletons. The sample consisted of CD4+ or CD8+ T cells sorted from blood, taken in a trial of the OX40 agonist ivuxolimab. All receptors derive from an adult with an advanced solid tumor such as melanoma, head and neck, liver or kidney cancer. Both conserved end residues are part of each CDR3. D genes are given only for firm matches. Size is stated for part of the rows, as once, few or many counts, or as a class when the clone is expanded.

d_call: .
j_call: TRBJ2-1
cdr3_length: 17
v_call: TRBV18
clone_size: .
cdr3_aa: CASSPWGGLSDLNEQFF
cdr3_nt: TGTGCCAGCTCACCATGGGGAGGACTCTCAGATCTCAATGAGCAGTTCTTC

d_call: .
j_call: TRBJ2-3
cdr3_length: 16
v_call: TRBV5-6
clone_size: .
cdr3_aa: CASSQQVTLGTDTQYF
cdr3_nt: TGTGCCAGCAGCCAACAGGTGACCCTGGGCACAGATACGCAGTATTTT

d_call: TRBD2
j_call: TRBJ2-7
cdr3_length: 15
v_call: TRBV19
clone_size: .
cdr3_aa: CASSLRDSGGYEQYF
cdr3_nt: TGTGCCAGTAGTCTCCGGGACTCGGGGGGCTACGAGCAGTACTTC

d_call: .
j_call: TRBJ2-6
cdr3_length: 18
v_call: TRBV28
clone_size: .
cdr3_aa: CASSLFGRGDSGANVLTF
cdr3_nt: TGTGCCAGCAGTTTATTCGGCAGGGGGGACTCTGGGGCCAACGTCCTGACTTTC

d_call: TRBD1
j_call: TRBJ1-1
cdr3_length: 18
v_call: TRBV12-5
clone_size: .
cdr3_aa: CASGLARTGGRSGTEAFF
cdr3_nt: TGTGCTAGTGGTTTGGCCCGGACAGGGGGAAGGAGCGGAACTGAAGCTTTCTTT

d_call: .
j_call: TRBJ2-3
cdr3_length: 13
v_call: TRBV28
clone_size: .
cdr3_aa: CASSLESTDTQYF
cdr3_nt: TGTGCCAGCAGTTTAGAAAGCACAGATACGCAGTATTTT

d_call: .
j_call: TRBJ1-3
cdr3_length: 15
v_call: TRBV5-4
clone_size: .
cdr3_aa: CASSFWGGTGNTIYF
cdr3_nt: TGTGCCAGCAGCTTTTGGGGGGGAACTGGAAACACCATATATTTT

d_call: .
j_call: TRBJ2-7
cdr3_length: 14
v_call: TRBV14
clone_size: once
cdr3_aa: CASSQGRGTYEQYF
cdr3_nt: TGTGCCAGCAGCCAAGGGCGAGGAACCTACGAGCAGTACTTC

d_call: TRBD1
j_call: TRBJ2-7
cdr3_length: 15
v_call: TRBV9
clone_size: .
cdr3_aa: CASSVGGTGRYEQYF
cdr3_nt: TGTGCCAGCAGCGTAGGAGGGACAGGGAGGTACGAGCAGTACTTC

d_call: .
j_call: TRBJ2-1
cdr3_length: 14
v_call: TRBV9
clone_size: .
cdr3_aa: CASSPFGAYNEQFF
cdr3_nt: TGTGCCAGCAGCCCCTTCGGGGCCTACAATGAGCAGTTCTTC

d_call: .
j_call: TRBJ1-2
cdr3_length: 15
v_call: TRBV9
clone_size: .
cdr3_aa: CASSVEADFPYGYTF
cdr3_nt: TGTGCCAGCAGCGTAGAAGCAGACTTTCCCTATGGCTACACCTTC

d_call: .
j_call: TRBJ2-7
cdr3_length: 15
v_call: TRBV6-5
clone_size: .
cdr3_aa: CASSVGTAVPHEQYF
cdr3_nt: TGTGCCAGCAGTGTCGGGACCGCCGTCCCCCACGAGCAGTACTTC

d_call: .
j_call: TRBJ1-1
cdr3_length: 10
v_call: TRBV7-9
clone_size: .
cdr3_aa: CASAGYEAFF
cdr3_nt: TGTGCCAGCGCTGGGTACGAAGCTTTCTTT

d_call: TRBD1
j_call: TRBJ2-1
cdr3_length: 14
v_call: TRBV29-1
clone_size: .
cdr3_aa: CSVDGQGGYNEQFF
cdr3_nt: TGCAGCGTGGACGGACAGGGCGGCTACAATGAGCAGTTCTTC

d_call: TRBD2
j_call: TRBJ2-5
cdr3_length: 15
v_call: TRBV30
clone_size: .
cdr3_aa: CAWRTSGRGQETQYF
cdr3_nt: TGTGCCTGGAGGACTAGCGGGAGAGGACAAGAGACCCAGTACTTC

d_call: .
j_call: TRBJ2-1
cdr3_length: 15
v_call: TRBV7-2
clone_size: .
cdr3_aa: CASSRIVGLGDEQFF
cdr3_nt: TGTGCCAGCAGCCGTATAGTGGGGCTTGGCGATGAGCAGTTCTTC